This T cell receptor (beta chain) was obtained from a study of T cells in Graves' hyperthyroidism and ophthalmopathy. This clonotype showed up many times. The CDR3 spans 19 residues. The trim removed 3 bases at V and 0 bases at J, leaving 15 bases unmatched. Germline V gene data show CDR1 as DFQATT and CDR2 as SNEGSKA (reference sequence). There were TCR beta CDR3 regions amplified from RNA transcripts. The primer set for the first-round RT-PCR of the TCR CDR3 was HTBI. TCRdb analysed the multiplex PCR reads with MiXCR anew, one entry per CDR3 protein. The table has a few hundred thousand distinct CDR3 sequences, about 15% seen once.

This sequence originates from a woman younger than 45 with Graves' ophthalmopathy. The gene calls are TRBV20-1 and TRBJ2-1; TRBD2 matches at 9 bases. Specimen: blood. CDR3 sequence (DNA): TGCAGTGCTAGCACTCTGACTAGCGGAAGACTCTTCTCCTACAATGAGCAGTTCTTC. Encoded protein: CSASTLTSGRLFSYNEQFF.